This is a list of T cell receptor beta chains from one sample in a study of breast tumors, draining lymph nodes, adjacent tissues. Each CDR3 protein gets one entry after TCRdb re-called the multiplex PCR reads with MiXCR. The table lists 150,000 to 200,000 distinct CDR3 sequences, approximately 30% of them singletons, with around 4% in the top ten. The sequencing input was axillary lymph node tissue. The receptors stem from a female donor with breast cancer. Some clones in this sample may be carry-over from other donors' samples. The CDR3 runs from the conserved cysteine through the conserved F or W. The D gene is left open where the match is weak. Size is stated for part of the rows, as once, few or many counts, or as a class when the clone is expanded.

>NA|TRBV5-1|TRBJ2-5|few
CASSFFGNRGQETQYF
TGCGCCAGCAGCTTCTTTGGTAATCGGGGGCAAGAGACCCAGTACTTC
>TRBD1|TRBV9|TRBJ2-7|once
CASSVGPGGGYEQYF
TGTGCCAGCAGCGTAGGCCCAGGGGGTGGTTACGAGCAGTACTTC
>NA|TRBV18|TRBJ1-3|few
CASSPRGALGFGNTIYF
TGTGCCAGCTCACCACGAGGGGCTCTGGGTTTCGGAAACACCATATATTTT
>NA|TRBV24-1|TRBJ2-3|many
CATSAGSTDTQYF
TGTGCCACGTCTGCGGGGAGCACAGATACGCAGTATTTT
>TRBD2|TRBV7-8|TRBJ2-5|many
CASSLGRGIAGGRQETQYF
TGTGCCAGCAGCTTAGGGAGGGGTATAGCGGGGGGCCGACAAGAGACCCAGTACTTC
>NA|TRBV6-5|TRBJ2-4|few
CASSSNRDPYYLAKNIQYF
TGTGCCAGCAGTTCCAACCGGGACCCTTATTATTTAGCCAAAAACATTCAGTACTTC
>NA|TRBV19|TRBJ2-5|many
CASSESGRGLQETQYF
TGTGCCAGTAGTGAGTCAGGTCGGGGGTTACAAGAGACCCAGTACTTC
>NA|TRBV18|TRBJ1-5|many
CASSPFTGNDQPQHF
TGTGCCAGCTCACCATTTACAGGGAATGATCAGCCCCAGCATTTT
>TRBD1|TRBV29-1|TRBJ1-1|NA
CSAPGQGNTEAFF
TGCAGCGCTCCGGGACAGGGGAACACTGAAGCTTTCTTT
>NA|TRBV12-3/TRBV12-4|TRBJ1-5|many
CASSLGNYNSNQPQHF
TGTGCCAGCAGTCTGGGCAACTATAATAGCAATCAGCCCCAGCATTTT
>NA|TRBV6-2/TRBV6-3|TRBJ2-7|few
CASSYGGTFSYEQYF
TGTGCCAGCAGTTATGGCGGCACATTCTCCTACGAGCAGTACTTC
>NA|TRBV2|TRBJ2-5|NA
CASASGGGQGGETQYF
TGTGCCAGCGCCTCGGGGGGCGGACAGGGCGGGGAGACCCAGTACTTC
>NA|TRBV11-2|TRBJ1-1|few
CASSPTDKRNTEAFF
TGTGCCAGCAGCCCGACGGACAAGCGGAACACTGAAGCTTTCTTT
>TRBD2|TRBV29-1|TRBJ2-2|many
CSIGTSRGGELFF
TGCAGCATCGGGACTAGCCGGGGCGGGGAGCTGTTTTTT
>TRBD2|TRBV20-1|TRBJ2-3|NA
CSARTSGRLTDTQYF
TGCAGTGCAAGGACTAGCGGGAGGCTCACAGATACGCAGTATTTT
>NA|TRBV2|TRBJ1-1|NA
CASSEGNTEAFF
TGTGCCAGCAGTGAAGGGAACACTGAAGCTTTCTTT
>TRBD1|TRBV20-1|TRBJ1-5|many
CSARDIQGISNQPQHF
TGCAGTGCTAGAGATATACAGGGGATAAGCAATCAGCCCCAGCATTTT
>TRBD2|TRBV7-2|TRBJ2-3|many
CASSLRGGGGLAGVTDTQYF
TGTGCCAGCAGCTTACGTGGCGGGGGTGGACTAGCGGGGGTCACAGATACGCAGTATTTT
>NA|TRBV20-1|TRBJ1-4|once
CSAPRATNEKLFF
TGCAGTGCGCCAAGGGCAACTAATGAAAAACTGTTTTTT
>NA|TRBV10-2|TRBJ2-3|many
CASSEVPDTQYF
TGCGCCAGCAGTGAGGTCCCAGATACGCAGTATTTT
>TRBD1|TRBV13|TRBJ2-7|many
CASSRAGQGAYYEQYF
TGTGCCAGCAGCCGCGCAGGGCAGGGGGCTTACTACGAGCAGTACTTC
>NA|TRBV29-1|TRBJ1-2|NA
CSVEVAGGVMGSYTF
TGCAGCGTTGAAGTAGCGGGGGGGGTTATGGGGAGCTACACCTTC
>NA|TRBV10-1|TRBJ1-5|NA
CASSESTAGSNQPQHF
TGCGCCAGCAGTGAGTCGACGGCCGGTAGCAATCAGCCCCAGCATTTT
>NA|TRBV7-9|TRBJ2-1|NA
CASSFNRDNEQFF
TGTGCCAGCAGCTTTAACCGGGACAATGAGCAGTTCTTC
>NA|TRBV5-1|TRBJ2-7|NA
CASTDSGAYEQYF
TGCGCCAGCACGGACAGTGGAGCCTACGAGCAGTACTTC
>TRBD1|TRBV5-1|TRBJ2-1|many
CASNSGQGAYNEQFF
TGCGCCAGCAACTCCGGACAGGGTGCCTACAATGAGCAGTTCTTC
>NA|TRBV6-2/TRBV6-3|TRBJ1-3|NA
CASSYGPGARGNTIYF
TGTGCCAGCAGTTATGGACCGGGGGCGCGAGGAAACACCATATATTTT
>TRBD1|TRBV6-6|TRBJ2-1|NA
CASSHSTGWDEQFF
TGTGCCAGCAGTCACTCGACAGGGTGGGATGAGCAGTTCTTC
>TRBD1|TRBV3-1|TRBJ1-5|NA
CASSQEEQGGNQPQHF
TGTGCCAGCAGCCAGGAAGAACAGGGGGGGAATCAGCCCCAGCATTTT
>NA|TRBV4-2|TRBJ1-3|many
CASSQDGRPYSGNTIYF
TGTGCCAGCAGCCAAGATGGGCGCCCTTACTCTGGAAACACCATATATTTT
>NA|TRBV20-1|TRBJ2-5|NA
CSASMEGIETQYF
TGCAGTGCCAGTATGGAGGGGATTGAGACCCAGTACTTC
>NA|TRBV9|TRBJ2-7|many
CASSVADGSYEQYF
TGTGCCAGCAGCGTAGCGGACGGATCCTACGAGCAGTACTTC
>TRBD2|TRBV25-1|TRBJ2-5|many
CASSALAGGETQYF
TGTGCCAGCAGTGCACTAGCGGGAGGAGAGACCCAGTACTTC
>NA|TRBV7-3|TRBJ2-3|many
CASSFPGTDTQYF
TGTGCCAGCAGCTTCCCGGGGACTGATACGCAGTATTTT
>TRBD1|TRBV4-1|TRBJ2-7|many
CASSQAPGTASSYEQYF
TGCGCCAGCAGCCAAGCCCCCGGGACAGCCAGCTCCTACGAGCAGTACTTC
>NA|TRBV3-1|TRBJ2-3|many
CASSQVGGGQYF
TGTGCCAGCAGCCAAGTAGGAGGGGGGCAGTATTTT
>TRBD2|TRBV7-9|TRBJ2-1|many
CASSLSSGGDEQFF
TGTGCCAGCAGCTTATCTAGCGGGGGGGATGAGCAGTTCTTC
>TRBD1|TRBV28|TRBJ2-2|few
CASRGTGKFDGELFF
TGTGCCAGCAGAGGGACAGGGAAATTTGACGGGGAGCTGTTTTTT
>TRBD1|TRBV24-1|TRBJ1-5|many
CATSDSTQGAYQPQHF
TGTGCCACCAGTGATTCCACACAGGGGGCATATCAGCCCCAGCATTTT
>NA|TRBV6-2/TRBV6-3|TRBJ2-1|few
CASSYSRHNEQFF
TGTGCCAGCAGTTACTCGCGTCACAATGAGCAGTTCTTC
>TRBD1|TRBV30|TRBJ2-5|many
CAWRPGTAQETQYF
TGTGCCTGGAGGCCAGGGACAGCCCAAGAGACCCAGTACTTC